Below, 28 T cell receptor beta chains from the same sample are listed, as sequenced in a study of T cell changes during pregnancy in multiple sclerosis. Repertoires were generated with immunoSEQ multiplex PCR, while TCRdb's copy carries only in-frame clones and drops some. The sample shows around 80,000 clones, about 90% of them seen only once. The specimen was peripheral blood, collected before pregnancy. The receptor set was obtained from a female donor with multiple sclerosis, enrolled in a pregnancy study.

The CDR3 DNA reads TGCGCCAGCAGTGAGACAGGGGGGACCGGGGAGCTGTTTTTT. This sequence encodes CASSETGGTGELFF. The rearrangement links TRBV10-2 to TRBJ2-2, with 8 positions matching TRBD1. The CDR3 length is 14 residues. Germline V lookup: CDR1 WSHSY, CDR2 SAAADI. V lost 2 bases and J lost 5; bases outside the gene matches: 1.

This clone has a single count. The chain carries TRBV19 and TRBJ1-2; D may be TRBD1 (5 bases). Between the trimmed V and J ends, which lost 3 bases and 8 bases, there was a span of 16 bases. The CDR3 length is 14 residues. Per germline, CDR1 LNHDA and CDR2 SQIVND (reference sequence). CDR3 residues: CASSIQGQRRGYTF. In DNA form, the CDR3 reads TGTGCCAGTAGTATTCAGGGCCAAAGAAGGGGCTACACCTTC.

The chain joins TRBV18 to TRBJ2-5; D gene ambiguous. Trimming cost V 3 bases and J 4 bases, with 6 bases left between them. Germline V gives CDR1 KGHSH, CDR2 LQKENI. The CDR3 loop spans 12 amino acids. CDR3 coding DNA: TGTGCCAGCTCACCGGTCGGAGAGACCCAGTACTTC. Translating it yields CASSPVGETQYF.

The genes are TRBV4-1 and TRBJ2-2, with TRBD1 as a possible D gene (6 bases). Trimming cost V 1 base and J 2 bases, with 8 bases left between them. In germline, CDR1 is MGHRA, CDR2 YSYEKL. The CDR3 is 15 amino acids. CDR3: CASSQGTANTGELFF. CDR3 coding DNA: TGCGCCAGCAGCCAAGGGACAGCTAACACCGGGGAGCTGTTTTTT.

The chain recombines TRBV6-4 with TRBJ2-3; TRBD2 might be the D (6 bases). The CDR3 is 13 residues long. Germline loops: CDR1 MRHNA, CDR2 SNTAGT. V was clipped by 3 bases and J by 9 bases, with 13 bases between them. The CDR3 sequence is CASSEAGLGTQYF. For the CDR3, the DNA is TGTGCCAGCAGTGAGGCGGGGCTAGGGACGCAGTATTTT.

This chain joins TRBV6-1 and TRBJ2-1; maybe TRBD2 (6 bases). CDR3 length: 17 residues. Trimming shortened V by 3 bases and J by 10 bases, and 25 bases separated the two germline ends. Germline CDR1 is MNHNS and CDR2 is SASEGT. CDR3 region: CASSDVSGLLAWGEQFF. CDR3 coding DNA: TGTGCCAGCAGTGACGTATCTGGGTTGCTAGCGTGGGGAGAGCAGTTCTTC.

This sequence joins TRBV9 and TRBJ2-5; perhaps TRBD2 as D (6 bases). Trimming pared 4 bases from V and 1 base from J, leaving 14 bases between. Germline-derived CDR1 and CDR2 are SGDLS and YYNGEE. The CDR3 is 15 residues long. The CDR3 loop is CASSHALGGQETQYF. CDR3 in DNA: TGTGCCAGCAGCCATGCCCTGGGGGGCCAAGAGACCCAGTACTTC.

This clone appeared once. The chain couples TRBV6-1 to TRBJ1-1, with 7 bases aligning to TRBD1. The CDR3 covers 15 residues. CDR1 and CDR2 from the germline V gene are MNHNS and SASEGT. V was clipped by 2 bases and J by 0 bases; unmatched bases: 3. The CDR3 DNA reads TGTGCCAGCAGTGAAAGACAGGGCGTGAACACTGAAGCTTTCTTT. Its protein product is CASSERQGVNTEAFF.

The V call is TRBV7-8, the J call TRBJ2-5; 7 positions agree with TRBD2. J lost 4 bases, V lost 6 bases, and 17 bases had no gene match. The CDR3 has 17 amino acids. Per the germline V gene, CDR1 is SGHVS and CDR2 is FQNEAQ. This CDR3 is CASRELWGGREGETQYF. The CDR3 bases are TGTGCCAGCAGAGAACTGTGGGGGGGGAGGGAGGGAGAGACCCAGTACTTC.

The chain carries TRBV5-1 and TRBJ1-6; D unresolved. Deletions cut 5 bases from V and 0 bases from J, with 9 bases between. The CDR3 length is 15 residues. Germline CDR1 reads SGHRS; CDR2 reads YFSETQ. The CDR3 coding sequence is TGCGCCAGCAGATCAGGTAGCTCCTATAATTCACCCCTCCACTTT. Encoded protein: CASRSGSSYNSPLHF.

Regarding this clone: At one of its ends the junction is not consistent with the germline gene, which may arise from a read error. CDR3 in amino acids: CSAREDLRAFF. The CDR3 region has the DNA TGCAGTGCAAGAGAGGATTTGAGGGCTTTCTTT. The V gene is TRBV20-1, the J gene TRBJ1-1, with no clear D. The germline gives CDR1 DFQATT, CDR2 SNEGSKA (reference sequence). This CDR3 has 11 residues.

J is TRBJ1-2 and V is TRBV4-1, with D tentatively TRBD1 (5 bases). This CDR3 region has 16 residues. From germline, CDR1 is MGHRA and CDR2 YSYEKL. Trimming removed 1 base at V and 2 bases at J, with 14 bases between. CDR3 residues: CASSQATGIGNYGYTF. In nucleotides, the CDR3 is TGCGCCAGCAGCCAAGCCACAGGTATTGGGAACTATGGCTACACCTTC.

V gene TRBV9 combines with J gene TRBJ1-2, with D possibly being TRBD1 (5 bases). V dropped 0 bases and J dropped 7 bases, with 10 bases sitting between them. The germline V gene encodes CDR1 SGDLS and CDR2 YYNGEE. The CDR3 has 13 residues. The CDR3 sequence: CASSVGTQGGYTF. The CDR3 DNA reads TGTGCCAGCAGCGTAGGGACGCAGGGTGGCTACACCTTC.

The chain employs TRBV7-9 and TRBJ2-1; 8 nucleotides line up with TRBD2. The junction had 10 bases not matched to a gene; V was cut back by 5 bases and J by 7 bases. In germline, CDR1 is SEHNR, CDR2 FQNEAQ (reference sequence). This CDR3 has 15 amino acids. The CDR3 is CASSPPGGSRNEQFF. The DNA for the CDR3 is TGTGCCAGCAGCCCCCCGGGGGGGTCAAGGAATGAGCAGTTCTTC.

The chain uses TRBV19 and TRBJ2-7, with TRBD2 matching 9 bases. The CDR3 spans 16 residues. Germline CDR1 and CDR2: LNHDA and SQIVND (reference sequence). V lost 4 bases and J lost 5; bases outside the gene matches: 12. The CDR3 loop reads CASSTGSGGFVNEQYF. The CDR3 nucleotides read TGTGCCAGTAGTACGGGAAGCGGGGGGTTTGTCAACGAGCAGTACTTC.

The chain couples TRBV6-5 to TRBJ2-3, with no clear D. Germline loops: CDR1 MNHEY, CDR2 SVGAGI. The CDR3 is 15 amino acids. V gave up 2 bases and J gave up 1 base, with 10 bases separating them. CDR3 in DNA: TGTGCCAGCAGTTACGACGGGTTTCGCACAGATACGCAGTATTTT. Translation gives CASSYDGFRTDTQYF.

The chain couples TRBV10-3 to TRBJ1-1; D may be TRBD1 (5 bases). V was cut by 3 bases and J by 4 bases, with 15 bases left in between. Germline CDR1 ENHRY, CDR2 SYGVKD. The CDR3 length is 15 residues. CDR3 nucleotides: TGTGCCATCAGTGAAGGTAAGGAGGGGACCACTGAAGCTTTCTTT. Protein product: CAISEGKEGTTEAFF.

Here the CDR3 DNA reads TGTGCCAGCAATACAGGGGCTCCTGGGTACGAGCAGTACTTC. Protein: CASNTGAPGYEQYF. J is TRBJ2-7 and V is TRBV6-1; 7 nucleotides align to TRBD1. The length of the CDR3 is 14 residues. The ends lost 7 bases at V and 4 bases at J; junction bases unmatched: 10. CDR1 and CDR2 from the germline V gene are MNHNS and SASEGT.

This chain joins TRBV6-5 and TRBJ1-1; D uncertain. From germline, CDR1 is MNHEY and CDR2 SVGAGI. CDR3 size: 15 residues. With 0 bases removed from V and 0 bases from J, the gap between germline ends came to 8 bases. Here the CDR3 DNA reads TGTGCCAGCAGTTACTCAGGCGGGATGAACACTGAAGCTTTCTTT. This gives the protein CASSYSGGMNTEAFF.

The V gene is TRBV18, the J gene TRBJ2-3; 7 bases match TRBD1. The CDR3 extends over 17 amino acids. The junction had 9 bases not matched to a gene; V was cut back by 0 bases and J by 3 bases. Germline V gene data show CDR1 as KGHSH and CDR2 as LQKENI. The CDR3 here is CASSPPGQPEETDTQYF. The CDR3 coding sequence is TGTGCCAGCTCACCACCGGGACAGCCAGAGGAAACAGATACGCAGTATTTT.

For this clone: Additional DNA sequences in this sample encode the identical CDR3. The CDR3 bases are TGCGCCAGCAGCTTGGACAGGGGAAGGGAGCAGTACTTC. Translated: CASSLDRGREQYF. V gene TRBV5-1 combines with J gene TRBJ2-7; 7 nucleotides agree with TRBD1. Germline V gene data show CDR1 as SGHRS and CDR2 as YFSETQ. With 0 bases clipped from V and 7 bases from J, the junction kept 4 bases outside the gene matches. The CDR3 has 13 residues.

The rearrangement links TRBV4-1 to TRBJ1-1, with 7 nucleotides matching TRBD1. The CDR3 extends over 14 amino acids. Germline V CDR1 and CDR2: MGHRA, YSYEKL. Trimming took 1 base from V and 3 from J; bases not matched to a gene: 2. DNA for the CDR3: TGCGCCAGCAGCCAAGGGCAGGGGGACACTGAAGCTTTCTTT. Its translation is CASSQGQGDTEAFF.

The V gene is TRBV11-2, the J gene TRBJ1-1, with D uncertain. The CDR3 has 12 amino acids. Germline loops: CDR1 SGHAT, CDR2 FQNNGV. The ends were cut back, 2 bases at V and 1 base at J, with 2 bases in the middle. The CDR3 loop is CASSLQNTEAFF. In DNA, the CDR3 is TGTGCCAGCAGCTTACAGAACACTGAAGCTTTCTTT.

The chain is built from TRBV2 and TRBJ2-5, with D maybe TRBD2 (6 bases). The V and J ends lost 8 bases and 2 bases respectively, with 21 bases between them. Germline CDR1 is SNHLY and CDR2 is FYNNEI. CDR3 length equals 16 residues. The CDR3 coding sequence is TGTGCCAGCGCTGGAGGCGGGACGCTTCGACAAGAGACCCAGTACTTC. Translating gives CASAGGGTLRQETQYF.

The rearrangement links TRBV19 to TRBJ2-7, with 10 positions matching TRBD1. The J segment lost 6 bases and the V segment lost 4 bases, leaving 6 bases of the junction unmatched. This CDR3 contains 14 residues. Germline V CDR1 and CDR2: LNHDA, SQIVND (reference sequence). CDR3 region: CASSTPGQGSEQYF. CDR3 bases: TGTGCCAGTAGTACTCCGGGACAGGGGTCCGAGCAGTACTTC.

The chain recombines TRBV7-6 with TRBJ1-5, with D possibly being TRBD1 (5 bases). The CDR3 has 13 amino acids. V gave up 5 bases and J gave up 6 bases, with 11 bases separating them. Germline CDR1 reads SGHVS; CDR2 reads FNYEAQ. CDR3: CASSPYGGQPQHF. For the CDR3, the DNA is TGTGCCAGCAGCCCCTACGGGGGTCAGCCCCAGCATTTT.

The chain has TRBV7-6 and TRBJ2-2; 12 nucleotides agree with TRBD2. J was trimmed by 4 bases and V by 5 bases; bases with no gene match: 5. Germline V gene sequence: CDR1 SGHVS, CDR2 FNYEAQ. This CDR3 region has 16 residues. The CDR3 coding sequence is TGTGCCAGCAGCGCTAGCGGGGGGGCGCTCACCGGGGAGCTGTTTTTT. As protein: CASSASGGALTGELFF.

This sequence joins TRBV21-1 and TRBJ1-2; the table assigns TRBD1, which was not confirmed against the DNA. TRBV21-1 is deemed a pseudogene. There are 15 residues in the CDR3. The CDR3 coding sequence is TGTGCCAGCACCTCCCTGGGCGTAATTAACTATGGCTACACCTTC. Its translation: CASTSLGVINYGYTF.